Each of the 9 T cell receptor beta chains below was sequenced from the same sample in a study of control samples from healthy donors and cancer patients. The method was immunoSEQ multiplex PCR; TCRdb's version includes in-frame clones alone and lacks a portion of them. The sample has tens of thousands of clones, roughly 90% seen once. The sequencing sample was made of PBMCs. Source of these receptors: a woman in her 50s with colorectal cancer.

The rearrangement links TRBV6-5 to TRBJ1-5; D gene unclear. Germline values: CDR1 MNHEY, CDR2 SVGAGI. The CDR3 is made up of 11 amino acids. V was trimmed by 8 bases and J by 2 bases, leaving 4 bases between them. CDR3 nucleotide sequence: TGTGCCAGCGGGCGCAATCAGCCCCAGCATTTT. Translated, it gives CASGRNQPQHF.

The rearrangement joins TRBV7-2 to TRBJ2-5; tentatively, D is TRBD1 (6 bases). Trimming took off 5 bases at V and 2 bases at J, with 9 bases between the two ends. Looked up from germline, CDR1 is SGHTA and CDR2 is FQGNSA. The CDR3 spans 13 residues. CDR3 in DNA: TGTGCCAGCAGCCAAAGGGGGCAAGAGACCCAGTACTTC. Encoded protein: CASSQRGQETQYF.

This chain connects TRBV3-1 (or the pseudogene TRBV3-2) to TRBJ1-2; possibly TRBD1 for D (6 bases). The V end lost 1 base, the J end lost 2 bases, and 14 bases lay between the germline ends. This CDR3 has 16 residues. The germline CDR1 and CDR2 sequences are LGHDT and YNNKEL (reference sequence). CDR3 region: CASSQGTGQINYGYTF. DNA of the CDR3: TGTGCCAGCAGCCAAGGGACCGGACAGATCAACTATGGCTACACCTTC.

In its sample, this clone was seen a few times. CDR3 nucleotides: TGCGCCAGCAGCTTGGCGCAGGGGCCCAGGGATGGCTACACCTTC. As protein: CASSLAQGPRDGYTF. This chain joins TRBV5-1 and TRBJ1-2, with D possibly matching TRBD1 (6 bases). V was cut by 0 bases and J by 6 bases, with 15 bases left in between. This CDR3 region has 15 residues. Per the germline V gene, CDR1 is SGHRS and CDR2 is YFSETQ.

The rearrangement links TRBV7-9 to TRBJ1-4, with D perhaps matching TRBD1 (6 bases). Germline V gene lookup returns CDR1 SEHNR and CDR2 FQNEAQ (reference sequence). The CDR3 runs to 13 residues. The V and J ends lost 5 bases and 10 bases respectively, with 14 bases between them. CDR3 loop: CASSTGVGGKLFF. CDR3 DNA sequence: TGTGCCAGCAGCACCGGAGTAGGGGGAAAACTGTTTTTT.

The rearrangement links TRBV2 to TRBJ2-4; TRBD1 might be the D (5 bases). Germline V gene data show CDR1 as SNHLY and CDR2 as FYNNEI. V was cut by 3 bases and J by 0 bases, with 6 bases left in between. The CDR3 is 14 residues long. The CDR3 nucleotides read TGTGCCAGCAGTGAGCAGGGAGCCAAAAACATTCAGTACTTC. Protein sequence: CASSEQGAKNIQYF.

The chain uses TRBV5-7 and TRBJ2-2; 9 bases line up with TRBD1. TRBV5-7 is treated as an ORF (open reading frame) with a function not yet certain. With V trimmed by 4 bases and J by 6 bases, 7 bases remained unmatched. The CDR3 sequence is 15 residues long. As DNA, the CDR3 is TGTGCCAGCAGCGCGGACAGGGGCGGGGCCGGGGAGCTGTTTTTT. Protein sequence: CASSADRGGAGELFF.

V gene TRBV6-6 combines with J gene TRBJ1-4; a possible D gene is TRBD1 (6 bases). CDR3 length: 16 amino acids. Germline CDR1 reads MNHNY; CDR2 reads SVGAGI (reference sequence). V was pared by 6 bases and J by 2 bases, with 16 bases between. CDR3 sequence reads: CASRDGQQLTNEKLFF. CDR3 nucleotide sequence: TGTGCCAGCAGGGACGGACAGCAGCTTACTAATGAAAAACTGTTTTTT.

The genes are TRBV7-9 and TRBJ1-2; D remains ambiguous. This CDR3 contains 12 residues. V lost 0 bases and J 8 bases, leaving 7 bases between the germline ends. CDR1 and CDR2 (germline): SEHNR, FQNEAQ (reference sequence). CDR3 nucleotides: TGTGCCAGCAGCTTAGCGCGAGGGGGCTACACCTTC. Protein product: CASSLARGGYTF.